The subject of this entry is one TCR beta chain. Its antigen is still unknown. No clone much larger than this one lies a single base away; base qualities are absent. These data originate in a study of shared clonotypes between healthy human individuals (dated by TCRdb to the early 2020s). Looking at the study overall: The cohort included a few men and a couple of women between 18 and 49 years of age. For each donor, CD4 naive and CD4 memory were each run on three plates, CD8 naive on two plates, and CD8 memory on one plate. To estimate repertoire size and how much clonotype sharing occurs between individuals, the study deeply sequenced the blood TCR repertoires of 5 or 6 healthy adults. Libraries were prepared and TCR repertoires were sequenced by different laboratories using diverse techniques, in order to increase sequencing depth and limit assay-specific biases. Per donor, leukapheresis produced somewhere between about 0.94 and 9 billion PBMCs.

Healthy HIV-negative adults with no recently reported acute infections or vaccinations were included as donors. All donors were Caucasian adults living in Nashville, Tennessee, USA. Magnetic negative selection was used to enrich CD4+ T cells, after which naive cells were positively selected on CD45RA and the negative fraction became the memory subset. After blood collection by leukapheresis, PBMCs were isolated using Ficoll-Histopaque density gradient centrifugation and then cryopreserved in the vapor phase of liquid nitrogen. Purity and quantity of every magnetically sorted T cell population were checked by analytical flow cytometry. Each sorted fraction had its genomic DNA isolated and then quantified by UV absorbance on a Nanodrop 2000c. Broader findings and caveats from the paper: The small number of donors limited the genetic and exposure-history diversity represented. Sampling was limited to blood, and TCR repertoires in tissue likely differ from TCR repertoires in blood. Across a handful of donors, about 5.2% of naive CD4, 3% to 4% of naive CD8, approximately 2.5% of memory CD4, and over 0.35% of memory CD8 clonotypes were shared. Estimated clonotype richness was generally larger for naive than for memory subsets. Rarefaction of sorted-subset datasets indicated incomplete sequencing despite the large sequencing depth. Higher generation probabilities were observed for clonotypes shared by all four sorted-subset donors than for non-shared clonotypes. Pairwise subsampling led to the expectation that sequencing depth would affect the degree of clonotype sharing among donors.

Reading the germline V gene gives CDR1 SGHAT and CDR2 FQNNGV. From cysteine to phenylalanine, the CDR3 is 14 amino acids long. This entry keeps only the CDR3 DNA: 42 bases, framed from base 1. Trimming removed 3 bases from V and 2 bases from J, leaving 8 bases between the germline ends. TCR CDR3 regions were amplified from genomic DNA by multiplex PCR using the deep immunoSEQ assay. Extracted genomic DNA from each cell subset was distributed evenly across all wells of several immunoSEQ 96-well plates, and each plate was treated as a replicate. For sorted subsets, roughly 200 ng of genomic DNA, equivalent to some 30,000 T cell genomes, went into each replicate PCR. The purified libraries were quantified using a Qubit 3.0 fluorometer, sized with a Bioanalyzer 2100, and then quantified again using the KAPA Library Quantification kit. Each immunoSEQ 96-well plate was sequenced on its own single-read 150-cycle Illumina NextSeq 550 flow cell. As for the authors' bioinformatics: Because only junctional sequences without quality scores were contained in the immunoSEQ output, filtering matching that applied to full-length reads could not be performed. To assign V/J genes and CDR3, sequences were annotated using PyIR, a Python wrapper for IgBLAST v1.9, with IMGT germline references. Any read was removed if the V/J assignment was weak (E-value above 1e-6), the CDR3 was missing, or the read contained stop codons, out-of-frame junctions, or ambiguous translated residues. V3J clonotypes were defined by identical inferred V gene, J gene, and CDR3 amino acid sequence. The percentage overlap between two repertoires was calculated by dividing the number of shared unique clonotypes by the size of the smaller repertoire. Richness of each repertoire was evaluated using RTK rarefaction, the Chao1 estimator, and Recon v2.1 estimates of unobserved clonotypes. OLGA was used to compute generation probabilities for all TCRbeta clonotypes that the gDNA method yielded from a few donors. The table was pulled from immuneACCESS by TCRdb, which kept in-frame rearrangements only. Such tables lose some clones; where checked, under half of the loss comes from unresolved V genes, and the rest has no known cause. V, J and clone size are those of that table, while D and trimming were read from the DNA. This sample holds some 1,100,000 clones; approximately 80% were observed only once. Clones ranked in the top ten supply more than 0.5% of the sample.

The receptor's source is a man between 18 and 29 years old in good health. Some clones in this sample may be carry-over from other donors' samples. Sample: memory CD4+ T cells from PBMCs. Reading the label with the study, this specimen's cell subset or site is: CD45RA-negative fraction. This chain is built from TRBV11-2 and TRBJ2-1; the D segment cannot be called with confidence. The nucleotide sequence is TGTGCCAGCAGCTTGTACAGTACCTACAATGAGCAGTTCTTC. This translates into CASSLYSTYNEQFF.